This T cell receptor beta chain was observed in a study of shared clonotypes between healthy human individuals. V lost 2 bases and J 3 bases, leaving 11 bases between the germline ends. The CDR3 is 15 amino acids. The germline V gene encodes CDR1 MNHNS and CDR2 SASEGT. Repertoires were generated with immunoSEQ multiplex PCR, while TCRdb's copy carries only in-frame clones and drops some. The sample holds roughly 1,600,000 clones, around 98.5% seen once. The receptor comes from a man aged 25 to 45 in good health. Sequenced sample: naive CD4+ T cells sorted from blood. Regarding subset: CD45RA+ positively selected. The chain carries TRBV6-1 and TRBJ1-5; weak D call: TRBD1 (5 bases). DNA for the CDR3: TGTGCCAGCAGTGAATTCCGACAGCCCAATCAGCCCCAGCATTTT. Translation: CASSEFRQPNQPQHF.